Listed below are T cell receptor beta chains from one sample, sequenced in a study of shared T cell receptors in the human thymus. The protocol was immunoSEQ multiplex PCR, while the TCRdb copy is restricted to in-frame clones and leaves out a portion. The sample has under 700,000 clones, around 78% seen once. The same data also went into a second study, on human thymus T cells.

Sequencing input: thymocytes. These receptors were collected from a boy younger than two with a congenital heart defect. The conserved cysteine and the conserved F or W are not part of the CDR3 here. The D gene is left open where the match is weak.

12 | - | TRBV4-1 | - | ASSQDGHPYEQY
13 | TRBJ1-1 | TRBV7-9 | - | ASSGQGAMNTEAF
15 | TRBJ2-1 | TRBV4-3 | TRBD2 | ASSPIPASGSCHEQF
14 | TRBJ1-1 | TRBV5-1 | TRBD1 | ASSLPPTGGYTEAF
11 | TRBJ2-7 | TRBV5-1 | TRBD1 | ASSPGTAYEQY
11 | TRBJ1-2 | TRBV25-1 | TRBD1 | ASNYRGDYGYT
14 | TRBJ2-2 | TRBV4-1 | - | ASSQDFRPNTGELF
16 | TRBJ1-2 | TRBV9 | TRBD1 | ASSATPPRQGRIYGYT
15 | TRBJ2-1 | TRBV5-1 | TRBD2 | ASSLAPGLAGHNEQF
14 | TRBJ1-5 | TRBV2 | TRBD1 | ASREYRGGSNQPQH
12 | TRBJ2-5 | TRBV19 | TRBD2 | ASSSSGGRKTQY
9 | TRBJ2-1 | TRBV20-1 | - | SAPPSNEQF
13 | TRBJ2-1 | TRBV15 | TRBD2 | ATSRYEGGPAEQF
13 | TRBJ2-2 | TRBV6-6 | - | ASTQISQNTGELS
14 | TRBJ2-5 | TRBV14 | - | ASSHIKVEGLETQY
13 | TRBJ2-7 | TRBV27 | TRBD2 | ASSLLLAGECEQY
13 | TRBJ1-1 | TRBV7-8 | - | ASSPSNREGTEAF
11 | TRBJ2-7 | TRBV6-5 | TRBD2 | APLWTRRYEQY
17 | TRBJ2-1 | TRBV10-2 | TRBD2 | ASSGTPTGLAGPLNEQF
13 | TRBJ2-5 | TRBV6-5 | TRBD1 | ASRGQESPLETQY
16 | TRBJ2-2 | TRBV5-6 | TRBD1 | ASSQDRGLGPVTGELF
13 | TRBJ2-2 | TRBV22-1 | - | PGSARGYVPGELF
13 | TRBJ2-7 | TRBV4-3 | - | ASSRKPGATYEQY
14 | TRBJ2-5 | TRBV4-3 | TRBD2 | ASSQGLALSGETQY
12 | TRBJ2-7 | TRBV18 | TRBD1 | ASSPTGDSYEQY
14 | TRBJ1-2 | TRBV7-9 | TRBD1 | ASSLVGGTGGNGYT
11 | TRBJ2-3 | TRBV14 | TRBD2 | ASSHLAGYTQY
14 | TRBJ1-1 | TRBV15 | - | ATSREDMARGTEAF
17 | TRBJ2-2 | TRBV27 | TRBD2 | ASSSPTSGRATNTGELF
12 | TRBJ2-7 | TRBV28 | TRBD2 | ASSLGTIPGEQY
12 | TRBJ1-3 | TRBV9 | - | ASSSVASGNTIY
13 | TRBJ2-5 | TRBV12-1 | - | ASPRRNREQETQY
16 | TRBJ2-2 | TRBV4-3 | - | ASSQGRGGLAPTGELF
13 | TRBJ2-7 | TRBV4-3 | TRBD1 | ASSQAWDSSYEQY
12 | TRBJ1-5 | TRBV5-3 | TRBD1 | ARSPGTGNQPQH
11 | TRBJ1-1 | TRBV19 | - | ASSIRGPTEAF
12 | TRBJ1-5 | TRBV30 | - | AWTIEGTNQPQH
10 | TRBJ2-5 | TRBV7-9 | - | ASSRGLETQY
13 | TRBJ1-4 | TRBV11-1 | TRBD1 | ASRTPGQGGEKLF
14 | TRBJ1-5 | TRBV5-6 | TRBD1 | ASSFGRGQSNQPQH
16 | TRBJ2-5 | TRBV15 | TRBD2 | ATSRDGLAGGDQETQY
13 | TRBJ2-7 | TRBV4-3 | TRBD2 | ASSQGTAGAYEQY
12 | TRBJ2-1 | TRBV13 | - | ASSSVFGNNEQF
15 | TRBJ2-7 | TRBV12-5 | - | ASGLVLWWELSYEQY
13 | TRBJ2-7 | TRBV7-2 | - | ASSLGQGLLHEQY
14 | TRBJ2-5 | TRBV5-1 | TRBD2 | ASSSGGEGHQETQY
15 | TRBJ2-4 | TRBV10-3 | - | AISGGNRELAKNIQY